This entry features one T cell receptor beta chain sequence. A single record per CDR3 protein comes from TCRdb applying MiXCR to the RT-PCR reads. The sample records 170,000 or so distinct CDR3 sequences, around a tenth being singletons. The data derive from a study of response to subunit inactivated influenza vaccine. The receptor was isolated from a man aged 45-69 years who received an inactivated influenza vaccine. The sequencing here drew on CD8+ T cells sorted from PBMCs, taken less than 25 months after vaccination.

This chain's CDR3 is CASSQDIGTGGTGELFF. The DNA for the CDR3 is TGCGCCAGCAGCCAAGATATCGGGACAGGGGGTACCGGGGAGCTGTTTTTT. The chain has TRBV4-3 and TRBJ2-2; 11 bases are a match to TRBD1. The CDR3 is 17 residues long. J was trimmed by 5 bases and V by 0 bases; bases with no gene match: 5. Per the germline V gene, CDR1 is LGHNA and CDR2 is YSLEER.